The following is a T cell receptor beta chain sequence with its context. The V and J ends lost 0 bases and 4 bases, in that order; junction bases with no gene match: 12. The CDR3 spans 19 residues. Germline loops: CDR1 MNHEY, CDR2 SVGEGT. The sample originates from a study of blood T cell repertoires in COVID-19. Study-wide background: COVID-19 samples collected from the United States, Italy and Spain covered acute and convalescent phases. The cDNA or gDNA used as material had been derived from T cells, B-cell-depleted T cells, or PBMCs.

Per the original methods: Estimates of nucleated cell counts were drawn from the amplification of reference gene primers. Clones were sequenced by immunoSEQ multiplex PCR, and TCRdb holds only the in-frame ones, with some missing. Clone size and the V and J calls come from that table; the DNA yielded D and trimming. The table has around 61,000 clones, just over 85% seen once. Material for sequencing was peripheral blood. This clonotype originated in a middle-aged man with active COVID-19. The rearrangement joins TRBV6-2 or TRBV6-3 to TRBJ2-7, with 13 bases fitting TRBD2. The CDR3 protein is CASSYSIRTSGSWRYEQYF. As DNA, the CDR3 is TGTGCCAGCAGTTACTCTATACGGACTAGCGGGAGCTGGAGGTACGAGCAGTACTTC.